The 27 T cell receptor beta chains listed next were all sequenced from one sample in a study of T-cell reconstitution after alpha-beta-depleted transplantation in children. Unique molecular identifiers were incorporated when the TCRbeta library was constructed. TCRdb fed the PCR reads into MiXCR, producing one record per CDR3 protein. The sample records more than 100,000 distinct CDR3 sequences, under 30% being singletons. The starting material was PBMCs, mostly from graft donor cells, obtained 180 days after TCRalphabeta/CD19-depleted stem cell transplant. The receptors originated from a male patient aged 2 to 9 who had a stem cell transplant for chronic granulomatous disease, so the T cells may come from the graft donor.

This clonotype was recorded many times. The chain combines TRBV5-1 with TRBJ2-3; unclear D gene. The CDR3 has 17 amino acids. V was pared by 1 base and J by 8 bases, with 23 bases between. Germline V gene data show CDR1 as SGHRS and CDR2 as YFSETQ. Here the CDR3 reads CASSLQVPWVSVGTQYF. The DNA for the CDR3 is TGCGCCAGCAGCTTGCAGGTACCATGGGTCTCAGTCGGTACGCAGTATTTT. Variable domain in full (rest from reference TRBV5-1 and TRBJ2-3): KAGVTQTPRYLIKTRGQQVTLSCSPISGHRSVSWYQQTPGQGLQFLFEYFSETQRNKGNFPGRFSGRQFSNSRSEMNVSTLELGDSALYLCASSLQVPWVSVGTQYFGPGTRLTVL.

V usage is TRBV7-3 and J usage is TRBJ2-3; tentatively, D is TRBD2 (5 bases). Germline V gives CDR1 SGHTA, CDR2 FQGTGA. V was clipped by 8 bases and J by 0 bases, with 9 bases between them. CDR3 length equals 13 residues. The CDR3 DNA reads as TGTGCCAGCCGTAGCGAAAGCACAGATACGCAGTATTTT. This gives the protein CASRSESTDTQYF.

Only a few counts were recorded for this clonotype. The rearrangement uses TRBV10-3 and TRBJ2-7, with 11 bases matching TRBD2. The ends lost 8 bases at V and 5 bases at J; junction bases unmatched: 14. This CDR3 comprises 16 residues. The germline V gene has CDR1 ENHRY and CDR2 SYGVKD. The CDR3, as DNA: TGTGCCATCCAATCTATGCTTAGCGGGAGGGCCCACGAGCAGTACTTC. It is translated as CAIQSMLSGRAHEQYF.

This clonotype has a handful of counts. The V gene is TRBV4-2, the J gene TRBJ2-7; 8 positions agree with TRBD2. The germline V gene has CDR1 LGHNA and CDR2 YNFKEQ. The CDR3 is 14 residues long. Trimming at V came to 4 bases and at J to 0 bases, leaving 2 bases not matched to a gene. The CDR3 nucleotides read TGTGCCAGCAGCCCCGGGACTAGCTCCTACGAGCAGTACTTC. Residues: CASSPGTSSYEQYF.

A word on this clonotype: The junction and the germline gene differ at one end; a read error may be behind it. J is TRBJ2-1 and V is TRBV7-2; the D gene could be TRBD1 or TRBD2 (5 bases each). The germline V gene has CDR1 SGHTA and CDR2 FQGNSA. This CDR3 spans 13 amino acids. For the CDR3, the DNA is TGTGCCAGCAGCTTAGAGGGGACCAATGGGCAGTTCTTC. Its protein product is CASSLEGTNGQFF.

About this clonotype itself: A single base separates this from a much larger clone, so it may be a read error. This rearrangement joins TRBV4-2 to TRBJ2-5; D is unclear. Germline CDR1 is LGHNA and CDR2 is YNFKEQ. The CDR3 runs to 12 residues. In nucleotides, the CDR3 is TGTGCCAGCAGCCAAGGAAAAGAGACCCACTACTTC. Translated, it gives CASSQGKETHYF.

V gene TRBV15 combines with J gene TRBJ2-6, with D maybe TRBD1 (5 bases). Trimming shortened V by 4 bases and J by 2 bases, and 12 bases separated the two germline ends. The CDR3 covers 16 residues. Per germline, CDR1 LNHNV and CDR2 YYDKDF (reference sequence). The CDR3 nucleotides read TGTGCCACCAGCACCAGGGTGTTGGCTGGGGCCAACGTCCTGACTTTC. This translates into CATSTRVLAGANVLTF.

The gene calls are TRBV20-1 and TRBJ2-1; D call uncertain. This CDR3 has 14 residues. The germline V gene encodes CDR1 DFQATT and CDR2 SNEGSKA (reference sequence). V lost 6 bases to trimming and J lost 4 bases, with 16 bases between them. DNA for the CDR3: TGCAGTGCGAATCCCCGGACGCCTTACAATGAGCAGTTCTTC. The encoded protein is CSANPRTPYNEQFF.

In its sample, this clonotype was seen many times. This chain connects TRBV29-1 to TRBJ2-3; D unclear. The length of the CDR3 is 11 residues. Between the trimmed V and J ends, which lost 7 bases and 7 bases, there was a span of 12 bases. Germline values: CDR1 SQVTM, CDR2 ANQGSEA. The CDR3 here is CSAELGNTQYF. As DNA, the CDR3 is TGCAGCGCCGAATTAGGGAATACGCAGTATTTT.

Remarks on this clonotype: An end of the junction differs from the germline gene, which may be a read error. J is TRBJ1-2 and V is TRBV5-1, with TRBD1 identical over 9 bases. The V gene's germline CDR1 is SGHRS and CDR2 YFSETQ. CDR3 length: 11 residues. The CDR3 protein is CASSTQGARSF. Here the CDR3 DNA reads TGCGCCAGCAGTACACAGGGGGCGCGCTCCTTC.

About this clonotype: A clone one base away is much larger, so this may be a read error. The V gene is TRBV5-1, the J gene TRBJ2-7, with D tentatively TRBD1 or TRBD2 (5 bases each). CDR3 length: 15 residues. Between the trimmed V and J ends, which lost 5 bases and 0 bases, there was a span of 15 bases. Germline V gives CDR1 SGHRS, CDR2 YFSETQ. The CDR3 protein is CASSQTERTSYEQYF. The DNA of the CDR3 is TGCGCCAGCAGTCAGACAGAGCGGACCTCCTACGAGCAGTACTTC.

The sample holds many counts of this clonotype. This chain joins TRBV20-1 and TRBJ2-7; D is unclear. Germline assignment: CDR1 DFQATT and CDR2 SNEGSKA (reference sequence). CDR3 length: 13 residues. Between the trimmed V and J ends, which lost 3 bases and 6 bases, there was a span of 15 bases. The CDR3 here is CSASLAKPPEQYF. CDR3 bases: TGCAGTGCTAGCCTGGCGAAGCCCCCCGAGCAGTACTTC.

This clonotype was counted between two and nine times. V gene TRBV5-5 combines with J gene TRBJ2-1; tentative D call: TRBD2 (5 bases). Germline V gene sequence: CDR1 SGHKS, CDR2 YYEKEE (reference sequence). This CDR3 has 15 residues. Trimming pared 0 bases from V and 4 bases from J, leaving 11 bases between. The chain's CDR3 is CASSLDGPGYNEQFF. Here the CDR3 DNA reads TGTGCCAGCAGCTTGGATGGCCCGGGGTACAATGAGCAGTTCTTC.

This clonotype appeared a few times. The chain has TRBV6-5 and TRBJ2-2; no clear D. V was cut by 2 bases and J by 0 bases, with 10 bases left in between. The CDR3 runs 16 residues. Germline assignment: CDR1 MNHEY and CDR2 SVGAGI. The CDR3 nucleotides are TGTGCCAGCAGTTACGTGTTACAGTCGAACACCGGGGAGCTGTTTTTT. Translated: CASSYVLQSNTGELFF.

This clonotype was seen only a few times. This chain joins TRBV5-1 and TRBJ1-2; no definite D call. The CDR3 length is 12 residues. V was shortened by 3 bases and J by 4 bases, with 7 bases between the two germline ends. Germline CDR1 is SGHRS and CDR2 is YFSETQ. The CDR3, as DNA: TGCGCCAGCAGCTCCCCGACCTATGGCTACACCTTC. It specifies CASSSPTYGYTF.

V gene TRBV5-1 combines with J gene TRBJ2-5; 8 bases align to TRBD2. The J segment lost 4 bases and the V segment lost 0 bases, leaving 8 bases of the junction unmatched. The V gene's germline CDR1 is SGHRS and CDR2 YFSETQ. The CDR3 totals 16 residues. The CDR3 DNA reads TGCGCCAGCAGCTTGGATTTTAGCGGGGAAGTAGAGACCCAGTACTTC. This sequence encodes CASSLDFSGEVETQYF.

The J gene is TRBJ2-3, the V gene TRBV28; 8 bases map to TRBD2. CDR3 size: 15 residues. Germline V gene sequence: CDR1 MDHEN, CDR2 SYDVKM. Trimming removed 8 bases from V and 0 bases from J; junction bases left unmatched: 7. For the CDR3, the DNA is TGTGCCAGCGGTATGGCGGGAGGTAGCACAGATACGCAGTATTTT. Its protein product is CASGMAGGSTDTQYF.

On this clonotype itself: At one of its ends the junction is not consistent with the germline gene, which may arise from a read error. The chain recombines TRBV20-1 with TRBJ2-7; tentative D call: TRBD1 (6 bases). Germline loops: CDR1 DFQATT, CDR2 SNEGSKA (reference sequence). The length of the CDR3 is 11 residues. This chain's CDR3 is CSSRLQGEQYF. The CDR3 DNA sequence: TGCAGTTCTAGATTACAGGGTGAGCAGTACTTT.

The table lists this clonotype with many counts. This rearrangement joins TRBV5-1 to TRBJ1-4; maybe TRBD1 (6 bases). This CDR3 spans 15 amino acids. The V end lost 2 bases, the J end lost 4 bases, and 12 bases lay between the germline ends. Germline V gives CDR1 SGHRS, CDR2 YFSETQ. The CDR3 coding sequence is TGCGCCAGCAGCTTCTTTAGGGGGGATAATGAAAAACTGTTTTTT. The encoded protein is CASSFFRGDNEKLFF.

This clonotype was counted many times. The chain carries TRBV5-5 and TRBJ2-7; TRBD2 might be the D (5 bases). V lost 1 base and J lost 6, with 11 bases in between. Germline CDR1 SGHKS, CDR2 YYEKEE (reference sequence). This CDR3 has 13 residues. CDR3 in amino acids: CASSLTLTTEQYF. The CDR3 nucleotides are TGTGCCAGCAGCTTGACCTTGACTACCGAGCAGTACTTC.

The V gene is TRBV12-3 or TRBV12-4, the J gene TRBJ2-7; D unresolved. This CDR3 contains 12 residues. Between the trimmed V and J ends, which lost 6 bases and 3 bases, there was a span of 9 bases. The CDR3 DNA sequence: TGTGCCAGCAGCCAGCTTATCTACGAGCAGTACTTC. As protein: CASSQLIYEQYF.

This clonotype has a handful of counts. The chain recombines TRBV28 with TRBJ2-5; TRBD1 might be the D (6 bases). The ends were cut back, 7 bases at V and 4 bases at J, with 10 bases in the middle. Germline CDR1 MDHEN, CDR2 SYDVKM. This CDR3 spans 12 amino acids. CDR3 protein: CASTGVGETQYF. As DNA, the CDR3 is TGTGCCAGCACAGGGGTGGGAGAGACCCAGTACTTC.

This clonotype has more than one count but fewer than ten. The rearrangement uses TRBV9 and TRBJ2-3; no definite D call. CDR1 is SGDLS, CDR2 YYNGEE, per germline. The CDR3 loop spans 13 amino acids. V was trimmed by 2 bases and J by 2 bases, leaving 6 bases between them. CDR3 sequence (DNA): TGTGCCAGCAGCGTTGCTAACACAGATACGCAGTATTTT. This sequence encodes CASSVANTDTQYF. Based on the CDR3 plus reference TRBV9 and TRBJ2-3, the full variable domain is DSGVTQTPKHLITATGQRVTLRCSPRSGDLSVYWYQQSLDQGLQFLIQYYNGEERAKGNILERFSAQQFPDLHSELNLSSLELGDSALYFCASSVANTDTQYFGPGTRLTVL.

The table lists this clonotype with many counts. V gene TRBV9 combines with J gene TRBJ2-1; D unresolved. The CDR3 totals 14 residues. The germline V gene has CDR1 SGDLS and CDR2 YYNGEE. Trimming removed 2 bases from V and 6 bases from J, with 12 bases in between. This chain's CDR3 is CASSVEDRSNEQFF. The CDR3 DNA follows: TGTGCCAGCAGCGTTGAGGACCGTTCCAATGAGCAGTTCTTC. The full variable domain, its missing parts supplied by reference TRBV9 and TRBJ2-1, is DSGVTQTPKHLITATGQRVTLRCSPRSGDLSVYWYQQSLDQGLQFLIQYYNGEERAKGNILERFSAQQFPDLHSELNLSSLELGDSALYFCASSVEDRSNEQFFGPGTRLTVL.

The CDR3 reads CASQRDPTDTQYF. CDR3 coding DNA: TGTGCCAGCCAGCGGGACCCCACAGATACGCAGTATTTT. The J gene is TRBJ2-3, the V gene TRBV11-3; 7 bases are a match to TRBD2. The junction had 4 bases not matched to a gene; V was cut back by 8 bases and J by 2 bases. The CDR3 consists of 13 residues. CDR1 is SGHNT, CDR2 YENEEA, per germline.

V is TRBV20-1 and J is TRBJ2-2, with TRBD2 matching over 11 bases. V was clipped by 0 bases and J by 3 bases; unmatched bases: 6. The CDR3 runs to 17 residues. Germline V lookup: CDR1 DFQATT, CDR2 SNEGSKA (reference sequence). The CDR3 here is CSARDPSGGPDTGELFF. CDR3 bases: TGCAGTGCTAGAGATCCTAGCGGGGGGCCTGACACCGGGGAGCTGTTTTTT.

This clonotype was counted many times. This chain connects TRBV11-2 to TRBJ2-5, with unresolved D. The V gene's germline CDR1 is SGHAT and CDR2 FQNNGV. The CDR3 runs 15 residues. Trimming removed 3 bases at V and 1 base at J, with 12 bases between. The CDR3, as DNA: TGTGCCAGCAGCTTTGCAGGACGGATCCAAGAGACCCAGTACTTC. It yields the protein CASSFAGRIQETQYF.